The entry that follows covers one TCR beta chain sequence. The data were taken from a study of OX40 agonist ivuxolimab in advanced cancers. As for the study in general: Patients got intravenous ivuxolimab at 0.01 to 10 mg/kg every 2 weeks.

Using immunoSEQ multiplex PCR, the repertoire was profiled, and TCRdb retains in-frame clones only, with some absent. The sample gives 130,000 or so clones, 90% of which show up once; roughly 0.99% is in the top ten. The sequenced sample was CD4+ or CD8+ T cells sorted from blood, obtained in a trial of the OX40 agonist ivuxolimab. This receptor was taken from an adult with an advanced solid tumor such as melanoma, head and neck, liver or kidney cancer.

The CDR3 DNA sequence: TGTGCCAGCAGCTCTCGACAGGGTCAGGCCTACGAGCAGTACTTC. This translates into CASSSRQGQAYEQYF. The chain has TRBV21-1 and TRBJ2-7; the DNA was not used to check the table's D call, TRBD1. TRBV21-1 is designated a pseudogene. The CDR3 sequence is 15 residues long.